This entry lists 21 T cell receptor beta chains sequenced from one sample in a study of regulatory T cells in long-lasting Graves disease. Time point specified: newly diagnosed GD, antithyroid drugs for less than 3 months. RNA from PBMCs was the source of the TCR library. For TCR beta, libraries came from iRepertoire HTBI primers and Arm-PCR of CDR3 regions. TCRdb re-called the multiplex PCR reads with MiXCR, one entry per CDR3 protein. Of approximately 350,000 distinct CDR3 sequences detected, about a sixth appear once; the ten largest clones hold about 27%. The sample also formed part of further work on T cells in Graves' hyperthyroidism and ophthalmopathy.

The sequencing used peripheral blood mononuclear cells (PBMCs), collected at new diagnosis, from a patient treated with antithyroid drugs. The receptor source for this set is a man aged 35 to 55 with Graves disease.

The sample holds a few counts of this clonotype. The CDR3 protein is CATRDSTSSSYEQYF. For the CDR3, the DNA is TGTGCCACCAGGGATAGCACCTCGAGCTCCTACGAGCAGTACTTC. The V and J genes are TRBV24-1 and TRBJ2-7, with D uncertain. The CDR3 is 15 residues long. V was clipped by 7 bases and J by 0 bases, with 15 bases between them. Germline V CDR1 and CDR2: KGHDR, SFDVKD.

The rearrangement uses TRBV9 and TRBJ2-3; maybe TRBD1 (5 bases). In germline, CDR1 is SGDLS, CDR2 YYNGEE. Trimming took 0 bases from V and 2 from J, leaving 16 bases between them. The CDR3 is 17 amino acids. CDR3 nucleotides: TGTGCCAGCAGCGTAGGCTTCATCGACAGTCCCACAGATACGCAGTATTTT. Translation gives CASSVGFIDSPTDTQYF.

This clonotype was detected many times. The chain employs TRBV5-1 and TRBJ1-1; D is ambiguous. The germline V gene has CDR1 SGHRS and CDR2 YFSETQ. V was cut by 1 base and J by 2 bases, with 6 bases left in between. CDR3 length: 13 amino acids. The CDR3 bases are TGCGCCAGCAGCTTGCACCCAAACACTGAAGCTTTCTTT. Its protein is CASSLHPNTEAFF.

The CDR3 loop reads CATISGVDYGYTF. CDR3 in DNA: TGTGCCACCATTTCAGGGGTCGACTATGGCTACACCTTC. The chain links TRBV28 to TRBJ1-2, with TRBD1 as a possible D gene (6 bases). Trimming pared 10 bases from V and 3 bases from J, leaving 15 bases between. The CDR3 is made up of 13 amino acids. Germline V gene lookup returns CDR1 MDHEN and CDR2 SYDVKM.

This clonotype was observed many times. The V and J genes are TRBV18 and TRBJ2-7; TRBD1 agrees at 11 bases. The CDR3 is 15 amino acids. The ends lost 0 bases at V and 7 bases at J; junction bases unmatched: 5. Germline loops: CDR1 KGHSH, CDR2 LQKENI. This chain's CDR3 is CASSPPDRGPEEQYF. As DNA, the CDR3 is TGTGCCAGCTCACCACCGGACAGGGGGCCGGAGGAGCAGTACTTC.

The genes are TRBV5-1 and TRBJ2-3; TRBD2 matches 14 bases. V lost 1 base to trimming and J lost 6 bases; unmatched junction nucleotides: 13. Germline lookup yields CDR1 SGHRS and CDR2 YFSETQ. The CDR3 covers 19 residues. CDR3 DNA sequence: TGCGCCAGCAGCTTGTCCAGGCCGGGACTAGCGGGGGCATGGGATACGCAGTATTTT. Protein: CASSLSRPGLAGAWDTQYF.

CDR3 sequence: CASSQVGGLTKNIQYF. CDR3 nucleotides: TGTGCCAGCAGCCAAGTGGGGGGGCTGACCAAAAACATTCAGTACTTC. The chain carries TRBV3-1 and TRBJ2-4, with a tentative D call TRBD2 (7 bases). V shed 1 base and J shed 2 bases, with 12 bases lying between them. This CDR3 region has 16 residues. Germline V gene sequence: CDR1 LGHDT, CDR2 YNNKEL (reference sequence).

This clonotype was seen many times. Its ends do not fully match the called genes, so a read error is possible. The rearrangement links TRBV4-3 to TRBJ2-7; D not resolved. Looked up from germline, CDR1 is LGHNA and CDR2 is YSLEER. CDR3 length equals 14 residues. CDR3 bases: TGCGCCAGCAGCCAACTCGCACTCTCCTACGAACAGTACTTC. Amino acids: CASSQLALSYEQYF.

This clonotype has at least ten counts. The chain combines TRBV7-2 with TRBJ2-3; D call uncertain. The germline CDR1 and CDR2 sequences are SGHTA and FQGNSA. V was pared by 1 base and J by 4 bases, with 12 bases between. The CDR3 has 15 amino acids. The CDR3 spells CASSLGRNSPDTQYF. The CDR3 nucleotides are TGTGCCAGCAGCTTAGGCCGAAACTCACCAGATACGCAGTATTTT.

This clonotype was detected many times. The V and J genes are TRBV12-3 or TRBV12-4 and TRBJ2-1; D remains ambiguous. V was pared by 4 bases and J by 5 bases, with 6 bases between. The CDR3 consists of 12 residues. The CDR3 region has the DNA TGTGCCAGCAGTTCCAGACACAATGAGCAGTTCTTC. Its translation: CASSSRHNEQFF.

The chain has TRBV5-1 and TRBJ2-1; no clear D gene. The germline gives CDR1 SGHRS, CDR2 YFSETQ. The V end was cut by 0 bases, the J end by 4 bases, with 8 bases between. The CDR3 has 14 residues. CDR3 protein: CASSLVIQYNEQFF. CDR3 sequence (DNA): TGCGCCAGCAGCTTGGTTATCCAGTACAATGAGCAGTTCTTC.

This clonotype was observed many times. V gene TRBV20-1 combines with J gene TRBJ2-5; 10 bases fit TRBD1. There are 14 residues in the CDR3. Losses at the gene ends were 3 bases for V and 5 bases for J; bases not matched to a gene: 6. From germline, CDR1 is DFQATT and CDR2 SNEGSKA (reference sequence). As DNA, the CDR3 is TGCAGTGCTAGCCGGACAGGGGGTTATGAGACCCAGTACTTC. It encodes CSASRTGGYETQYF.

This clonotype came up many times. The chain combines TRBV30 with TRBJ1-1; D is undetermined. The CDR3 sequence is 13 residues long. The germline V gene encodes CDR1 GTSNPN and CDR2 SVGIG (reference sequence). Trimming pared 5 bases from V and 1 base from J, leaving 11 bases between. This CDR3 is CAWAPSPNTEAFF. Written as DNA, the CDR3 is TGTGCCTGGGCCCCTTCCCCGAACACTGAAGCTTTCTTT.

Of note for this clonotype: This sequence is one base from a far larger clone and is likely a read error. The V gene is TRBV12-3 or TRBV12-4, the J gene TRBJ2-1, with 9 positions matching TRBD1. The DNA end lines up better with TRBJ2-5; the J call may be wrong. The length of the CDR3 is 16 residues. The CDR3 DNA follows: TGTGCCAGCAGTCCTATACGGACAGGGGCGGGAGAGACCCAGTACTTC. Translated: CASSPIRTGAGETQYF.

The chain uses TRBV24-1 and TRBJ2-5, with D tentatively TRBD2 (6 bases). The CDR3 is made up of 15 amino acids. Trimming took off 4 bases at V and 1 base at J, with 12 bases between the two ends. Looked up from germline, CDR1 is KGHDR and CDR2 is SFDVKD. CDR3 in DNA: TGTGCCACCAGTGAACCCGGCGGGACCCAAGAGACCCAGTACTTC. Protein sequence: CATSEPGGTQETQYF.

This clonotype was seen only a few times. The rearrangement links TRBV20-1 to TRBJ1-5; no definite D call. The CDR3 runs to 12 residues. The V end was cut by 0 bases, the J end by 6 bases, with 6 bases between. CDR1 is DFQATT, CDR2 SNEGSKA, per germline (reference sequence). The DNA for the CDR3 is TGCAGTGCTAGAGATCGGCTTCAGCCCCAGCATTTT. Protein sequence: CSARDRLQPQHF.

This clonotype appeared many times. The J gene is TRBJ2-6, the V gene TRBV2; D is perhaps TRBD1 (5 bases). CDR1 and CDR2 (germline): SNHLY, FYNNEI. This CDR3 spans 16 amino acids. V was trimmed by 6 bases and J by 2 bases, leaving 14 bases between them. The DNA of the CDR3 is TGTGCCAGCAGAGGACAAGGTGGGGCTGGGGCCAACGTCCTGACTTTC. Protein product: CASRGQGGAGANVLTF.

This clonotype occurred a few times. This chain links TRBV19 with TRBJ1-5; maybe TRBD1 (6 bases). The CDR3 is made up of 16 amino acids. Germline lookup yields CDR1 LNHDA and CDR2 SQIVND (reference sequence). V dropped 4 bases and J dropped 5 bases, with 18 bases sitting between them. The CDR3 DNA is TGTGCCAGTAGTACCATTCTTGGAGGGGGGGATCAGCCCCAGCATTTT. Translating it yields CASSTILGGGDQPQHF.

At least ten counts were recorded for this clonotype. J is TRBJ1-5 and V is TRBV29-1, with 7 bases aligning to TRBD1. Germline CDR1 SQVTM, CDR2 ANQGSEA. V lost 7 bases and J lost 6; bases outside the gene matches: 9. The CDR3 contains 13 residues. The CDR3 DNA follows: TGCAGCGCCGAGACAGGGCAGGGTCAGCCCCAGCATTTT. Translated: CSAETGQGQPQHF.

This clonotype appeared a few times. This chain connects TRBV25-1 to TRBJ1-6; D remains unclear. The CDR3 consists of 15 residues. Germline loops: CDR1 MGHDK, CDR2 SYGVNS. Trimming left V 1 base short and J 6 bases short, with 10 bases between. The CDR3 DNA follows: TGTGCCAGCAGTGAATTCAAGGGCCGTAATTCACCCCTCCACTTT. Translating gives CASSEFKGRNSPLHF.

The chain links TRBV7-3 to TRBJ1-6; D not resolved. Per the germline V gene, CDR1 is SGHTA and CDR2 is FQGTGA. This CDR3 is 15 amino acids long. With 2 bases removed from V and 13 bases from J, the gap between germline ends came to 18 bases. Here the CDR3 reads CASSLSPGDENPLHF. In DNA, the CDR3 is TGTGCCAGCAGCTTATCGCCGGGAGACGAGAACCCCCTCCACTTT. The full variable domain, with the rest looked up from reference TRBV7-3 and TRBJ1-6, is GAGVSQTPSNKVTEKGKYVELRCDPISGHTALYWYRQSLGQGPEFLIYFQGTGAADDSGLPNDRFFAVRPEGSVSTLKIQRTERGDSAVYLCASSLSPGDENPLHFGNGTRLTVT.